This is a list of T cell receptor beta chains from one sample in a study of CD8 T cells in ankylosing spondylitis. TCRdb ran MiXCR on the 5' RACE reads and lists one entry per CDR3 protein. The sample has under 250,000 distinct CDR3 sequences; 25% to 30% are singletons. The sample taken for sequencing was blood, either unsorted or a sorted T cell fraction (not recorded which). These receptors came from a male donor with ankylosing spondylitis or in good health (not recorded which). CDR3s include the opening cysteine and the closing phenylalanine or tryptophan. The D gene is left open where the match is weak. Clone size appears in some rows only: once, few, many, or a class for an expanded clone.

J gene | D gene | V gene | clone size | CDR3 DNA | CDR3 protein
TRBJ2-5 | TRBD2 | TRBV12-3/TRBV12-4 | NA | TGTGCCAGCAGACCCAGCGGGAGTAGTGACGAGACCCAGTACTTC | CASRPSGSSDETQYF
TRBJ2-5 | TRBD1 | TRBV5-1 | NA | TGCGCCAGCAGAGTAGGGGGCAGAGAGACCCAGTACTTC | CASRVGGRETQYF
TRBJ2-3 | TRBD2 | TRBV11-1 | many | TGTGCCAGCAGCGTCAGGACTAGACCCACAGATACGCAGTATTTT | CASSVRTRPTDTQYF
TRBJ2-5 | TRBD1 | TRBV29-1 | NA | TGCAGCGTCTACGACAGGGGGCGGGAGACCCAGTACTTC | CSVYDRGRETQYF
TRBJ2-3 | TRBD2 | TRBV11-2 | many | TGTGCCAGCAGCCCGGGACTAGCGGCGGCGCCAAGCACAGATACGCAGTATTTT | CASSPGLAAAPSTDTQYF
TRBJ2-1 | TRBD1 | TRBV20-1 | many | TGCAGTGCTGGACAGGGGCCTGAGCAGTTCTTC | CSAGQGPEQFF
TRBJ2-7 | TRBD1 | TRBV20-1 | NA | TGCAGTGCTAGAGCAGGGGGTAACTACGAGCAGGACTTC | CSARAGGNYEQDF
TRBJ2-5 | NA | TRBV7-2 | many | TGTGCCAGCAGCTTAGTTGGGAGGAGGGAGACCCAGTACTTC | CASSLVGRRETQYF
TRBJ2-7 | NA | TRBV20-1 | NA | TGCAGTGCTAGCGATTCAGGGGCGTCGCACGAGCAGTACTTC | CSASDSGASHEQYF
TRBJ2-7 | NA | TRBV18 | NA | TGTGCCAGCTCACCCTCGGCGGGGTACGAGCAGTACTTC | CASSPSAGYEQYF